This T cell receptor (beta chain) stems from a study of cytomegalovirus exposure and HLA in healthy donors. Points from the study as a whole: Later analysis demonstrated an association between a missense DCLRE1C variant and TCR beta V- and J-gene trimming.

Donors showed nominal health when sampled, although they likely had unrecorded immune exposures. The germline V gene encodes CDR1 SGHVS and CDR2 FNYEAQ. The CDR3 spans 16 residues. As concerns this clone: Its specificity is unknown. An end of the junction does not agree with germline; a read error may underlie this.

PCR amplification relied on 60 Vbeta primers (plus 13 Jbeta primers). This table comes from immunoSEQ multiplex PCR, and its TCRdb copy is limited to in-frame clones, with some not included. The sample contains about 130,000 clones, roughly 85% of which appear only once. The sequence was obtained from a woman in her forties in good health and CMV-seropositive. The V gene is TRBV7-6, the J gene TRBJ2-1; the D gene is possibly TRBD1 (8 bases). What was sequenced was PBMCs. CDR3 bases: TGTGCCAGCAGCTCAACAGGGGGGGAATCCTCCAATGAGCAGTTCTTC. Amino acids: CASSSTGGESSNEQFF. Combining the CDR3 with reference TRBV7-6 and TRBJ2-1 gives the whole variable domain GAGVSQSPRYKVTKRGQDVALRCDPISGHVSLYWYRQALGQGPEFLTYFNYEAQQDKSGLPNDRFSAERPEGSISTLTIQRTEQRDSAMYRCASSSTGGESSNEQFFGPGTRLTVL.